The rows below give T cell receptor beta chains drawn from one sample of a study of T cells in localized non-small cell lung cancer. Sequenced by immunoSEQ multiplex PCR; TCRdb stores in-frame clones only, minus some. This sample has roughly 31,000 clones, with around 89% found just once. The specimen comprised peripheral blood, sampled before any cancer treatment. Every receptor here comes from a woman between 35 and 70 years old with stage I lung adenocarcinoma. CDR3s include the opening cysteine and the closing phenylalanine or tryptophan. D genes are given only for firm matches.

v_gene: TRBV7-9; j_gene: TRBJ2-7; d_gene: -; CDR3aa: CASSPQVERSYEQYF
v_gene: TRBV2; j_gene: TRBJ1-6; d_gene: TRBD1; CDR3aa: CASRLGTADSPLHF
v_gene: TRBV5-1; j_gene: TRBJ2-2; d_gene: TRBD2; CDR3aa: CASSHFLAGEAGELFF
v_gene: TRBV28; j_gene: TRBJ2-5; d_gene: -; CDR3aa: CASGTRDGSKTQYF
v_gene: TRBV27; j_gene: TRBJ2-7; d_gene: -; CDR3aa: CASSSIGGPSYEQYF
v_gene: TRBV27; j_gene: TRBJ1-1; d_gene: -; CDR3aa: CASSLSGGVTEAFF
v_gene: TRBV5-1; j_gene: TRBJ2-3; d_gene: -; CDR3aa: CASSLDGSWTDTQYF
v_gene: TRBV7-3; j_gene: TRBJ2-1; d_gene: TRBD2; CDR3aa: CASSRTSLSSYNEQFF
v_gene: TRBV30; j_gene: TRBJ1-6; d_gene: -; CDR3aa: CAWTPGESSPLHF
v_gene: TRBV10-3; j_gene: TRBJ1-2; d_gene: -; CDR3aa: CAISDSWSNYGYTF
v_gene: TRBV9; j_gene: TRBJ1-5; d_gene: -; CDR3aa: CASSVGVHSNQPQHF
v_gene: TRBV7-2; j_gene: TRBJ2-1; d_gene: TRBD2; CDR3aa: CASSFLAGRISYNEQFF
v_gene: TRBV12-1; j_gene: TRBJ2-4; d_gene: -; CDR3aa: CASSFPYWEGKNIQYF
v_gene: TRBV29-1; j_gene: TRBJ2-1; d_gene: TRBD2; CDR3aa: CSVDGTSGRQEQFF
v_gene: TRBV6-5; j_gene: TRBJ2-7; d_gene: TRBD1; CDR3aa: CASSQPGQGSHEQYF
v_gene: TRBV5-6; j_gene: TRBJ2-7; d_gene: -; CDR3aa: CASSAGRTYEQYF
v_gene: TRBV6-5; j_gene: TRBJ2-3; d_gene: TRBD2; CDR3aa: CASSYHRTSGTDTQYF
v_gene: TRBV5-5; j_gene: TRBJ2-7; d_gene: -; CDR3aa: CASSFRDSHEQYF
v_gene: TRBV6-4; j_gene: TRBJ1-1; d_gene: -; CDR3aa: CASSATEGTEAFF
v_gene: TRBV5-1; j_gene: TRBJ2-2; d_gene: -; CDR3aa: CASSLQTSNTGELFF
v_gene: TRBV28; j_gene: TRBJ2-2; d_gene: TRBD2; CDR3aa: CASSLPSGLAGGHTGELFF
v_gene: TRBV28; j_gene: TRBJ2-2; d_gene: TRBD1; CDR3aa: CASSKTGQTGELFF
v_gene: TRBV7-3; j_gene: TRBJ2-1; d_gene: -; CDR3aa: CVSSLQPTTYNEQFF
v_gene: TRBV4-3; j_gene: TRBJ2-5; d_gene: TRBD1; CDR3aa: CASSQERTLGTDQETQYF
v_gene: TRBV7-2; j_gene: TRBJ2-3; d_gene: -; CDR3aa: CASSDPGRTGDTQYF
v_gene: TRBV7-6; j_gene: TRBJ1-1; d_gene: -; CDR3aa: CASSLGPVGEAFF
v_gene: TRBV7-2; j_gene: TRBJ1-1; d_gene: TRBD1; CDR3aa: CASSSRTGANTEAFF
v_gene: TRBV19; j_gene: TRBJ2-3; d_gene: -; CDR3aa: CASSYPGDTQYF
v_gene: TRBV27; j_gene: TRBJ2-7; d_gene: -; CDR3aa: CASRDLDGYEQYF
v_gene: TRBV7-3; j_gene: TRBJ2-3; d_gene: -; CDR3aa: CASSFRATRNTDTQYF
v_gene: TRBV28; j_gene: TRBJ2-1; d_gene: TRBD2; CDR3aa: CASSLGGDEQFF
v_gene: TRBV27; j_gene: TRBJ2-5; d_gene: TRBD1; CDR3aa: CATRQGRETQYF
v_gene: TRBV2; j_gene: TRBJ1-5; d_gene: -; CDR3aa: CASRLSGSNQPQHF
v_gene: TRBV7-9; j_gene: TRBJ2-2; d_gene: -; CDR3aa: CARDYPSGELFF